This TCR beta chain is drawn from a study of CD8 T cells in ankylosing spondylitis. Whole-study results and caveats: There was a TCR beta motif, made of 7 or 8 highly homologous variants, that appeared characteristic of ankylosing spondylitis blood.

Each CDR3 protein is one row after TCRdb ran MiXCR on the 5' RACE reads. Here the sample spans under 550,000 distinct CDR3 sequences, roughly 25% being singletons. This clonotype was picked up a small number of times. Its antigen is currently unknown. Germline V gene sequence: CDR1 SGHDT, CDR2 YYEEEE. V gave up 3 bases and J gave up 4 bases, with 14 bases separating them. The CDR3 is 15 residues long. The gene calls are TRBV5-6 and TRBJ1-5; tentative D call: TRBD1 (6 bases). Sequenced material: blood, either unsorted or a sorted T cell fraction (not recorded which). This TCR was recovered from a male donor with ankylosing spondylitis. The CDR3 sequence: CASSSQDRGNQPQHF. CDR3 DNA sequence: TGTGCCAGCAGCTCCCAGGACAGAGGTAATCAGCCCCAGCATTTT.